This T cell receptor beta chain was sequenced in a study of cytomegalovirus exposure and HLA in healthy donors. Study-wide findings and caveats: In a later analysis, CMV-associated beta chains were mostly HLA-associated, it appeared. TCR beta sequences numbering around 15,000 were associated with HLA alleles at 0.05 false discovery rate in a later analysis.

The PCR employed 60 Vbeta primers together with 13 Jbeta primers. Clones were read by immunoSEQ multiplex PCR, and TCRdb kept only the in-frame ones, dropping some. The sample holds about 130,000 clones, 65% to 75% seen once. A note on this clone: Its target is not known.

This CDR3 spans 14 amino acids. The V gene end was trimmed by 3 bases and the J gene end by 5 bases; junction bases not matched to a gene: 5. The germline V gene encodes CDR1 SGHRS and CDR2 YFSETQ. The sequenced sample consisted of PBMCs. The chain combines TRBV5-1 with TRBJ1-2; 9 positions match TRBD1. This TCR derives from a man aged 35 to 55 in good health and CMV-seropositive. The CDR3, as DNA: TGCGCCAGCAGCTCCGGGACAGGGAGGTATGGCTACACCTTC. Protein product: CASSSGTGRYGYTF.